This is a list of T cell receptor beta chains from one sample in a study of cytomegalovirus exposure and HLA in healthy donors. Sequencing used immunoSEQ multiplex PCR; TCRdb keeps in-frame clones, though not all of them. This table has roughly 200,000 clones, over 75% appearing once. The sample comprised PBMCs. These receptors came from a woman aged 50 to 65 in good health and CMV-seronegative. CDR3s include the opening cysteine and the closing phenylalanine or tryptophan. A D gene is named only where the DNA matches it firmly. The size field is filled for only some rows; it gives once, few, many or a size class.

length: 14; size: NA; J: TRBJ1-5; V: TRBV9; D: NA; CDR3: CASSDGQINQPQHF; DNA: TGTGCCAGCAGCGACGGACAGATTAATCAGCCCCAGCATTTT
length: 17; size: NA; J: TRBJ2-7; V: TRBV18; D: TRBD2; CDR3: CASSPGTSGPLSYEQYF; DNA: TGTGCCAGCTCCCCCGGGACTAGCGGGCCCCTCTCCTACGAGCAGTACTTC
length: 14; size: NA; J: TRBJ1-1; V: TRBV5-5; D: NA; CDR3: CASSLGGVNTEAFF; DNA: TGTGCCAGCAGCTTAGGTGGAGTAAACACTGAAGCTTTCTTT
length: 15; size: NA; J: TRBJ2-7; V: TRBV2; D: TRBD2; CDR3: CASTPGGAPNYEQYF; DNA: TGTGCCAGCACTCCGGGGGGGGCCCCTAACTACGAGCAGTACTTC
length: 15; size: NA; J: TRBJ2-7; V: TRBV5-1; D: TRBD1; CDR3: CASSLSGTGPYEQYF; DNA: TGCGCCAGCAGCTTGAGCGGGACAGGGCCCTACGAGCAGTACTTC
length: 12; size: NA; J: TRBJ2-1; V: TRBV19; D: NA; CDR3: CASSFGLHEQFF; DNA: TGTGCCAGTAGTTTCGGACTCCATGAGCAGTTCTTC
length: 16; size: NA; J: TRBJ2-1; V: TRBV14; D: TRBD2; CDR3: CASSRASGRANNEQFF; DNA: TGTGCCAGCAGCCGAGCGAGCGGGAGGGCCAACAATGAGCAGTTCTTC
length: 18; size: NA; J: TRBJ1-2; V: TRBV19; D: TRBD1; CDR3: CASSIAERVGQAVYGYTF; DNA: TGTGCCAGTAGTATAGCCGAAAGGGTCGGACAGGCCGTCTATGGCTACACCTTC
length: 16; size: NA; J: TRBJ2-3; V: TRBV11-2; D: TRBD2; CDR3: CASSLGLAGRTDTQYF; DNA: TGTGCCAGCAGCCTGGGACTAGCGGGGCGCACAGATACGCAGTATTTT
length: 15; size: NA; J: TRBJ2-3; V: TRBV6-1; D: TRBD2; CDR3: CASSVLAVSTDTQYF; DNA: TGTGCCAGCAGTGTTCTAGCGGTTAGCACAGATACGCAGTATTTT
length: 14; size: NA; J: TRBJ2-7; V: TRBV11-2; D: NA; CDR3: CASSHPQGTHEQYF; DNA: TGTGCCAGCAGCCACCCCCAGGGGACCCACGAGCAGTACTTC
length: 12; size: NA; J: TRBJ1-1; V: TRBV6-6; D: NA; CDR3: CASSNPAGLAFF; DNA: TGTGCCAGCAGCAACCCCGCCGGTTTGGCTTTCTTT
length: 15; size: NA; J: TRBJ2-7; V: TRBV28; D: TRBD1; CDR3: CASSRDRLSSYEQYF; DNA: TGTGCCAGCAGCCGGGACAGGCTCAGCTCCTACGAGCAGTACTTC
length: 15; size: NA; J: TRBJ1-5; V: TRBV4-2; D: TRBD1; CDR3: CASSRTGDSNQPQHF; DNA: TGTGCCAGTTCCCGGACAGGGGATAGCAATCAGCCCCAGCATTTT
length: 15; size: NA; J: TRBJ1-6; V: TRBV7-9; D: TRBD1; CDR3: CASSLGDRENSPLHF; DNA: TGTGCCAGCAGCTTAGGAGACAGGGAGAATTCACCCCTCCACTTT
length: 15; size: few; J: TRBJ1-4; V: TRBV6-5; D: NA; CDR3: CASSTAGTTNEKLFF; DNA: TGTGCCAGCAGTACCGCCGGGACAACAAATGAAAAACTGTTTTTT
length: 13; size: NA; J: TRBJ1-1; V: TRBV6-1; D: NA; CDR3: CASRGYRNTEAFF; DNA: TGTGCCAGCAGGGGTTACAGGAACACTGAAGCTTTCTTT
length: 14; size: once; J: TRBJ2-5; V: TRBV25-1; D: NA; CDR3: CASSEWQAMETQYF; DNA: TGTGCCAGCAGTGAATGGCAGGCGATGGAGACCCAGTACTTC
length: 12; size: NA; J: TRBJ2-1; V: TRBV11-3; D: TRBD2; CDR3: CASSLTGGEQFF; DNA: TGTGCCAGCAGCCTCACGGGGGGTGAGCAGTTCTTC
length: 16; size: few; J: TRBJ2-3; V: TRBV7-9; D: TRBD1; CDR3: CASSTRDRGPGDTQYF; DNA: TGTGCCAGCAGCACGCGGGACAGGGGGCCGGGAGATACGCAGTATTTT
length: 12; size: NA; J: TRBJ2-7; V: TRBV29-1; D: NA; CDR3: CSVGDTVYEQYF; DNA: TGCAGCGTGGGGGACACAGTGTACGAGCAGTACTTC
length: 14; size: once; J: TRBJ2-7; V: TRBV27; D: TRBD2; CDR3: CASKGGAGVREQYF; DNA: TGTGCCAGCAAGGGAGGGGCGGGAGTACGCGAGCAGTACTTC
length: 14; size: NA; J: TRBJ2-2; V: TRBV11-2; D: NA; CDR3: CASSPEGVGGELFF; DNA: TGTGCCAGCAGCCCAGAAGGGGTTGGCGGGGAGCTGTTTTTT
length: 15; size: NA; J: TRBJ2-7; V: TRBV11-2; D: TRBD2; CDR3: CASSLELAGGYEQYF; DNA: TGTGCCAGCAGCTTAGAACTAGCGGGAGGCTACGAGCAGTACTTC
length: 15; size: NA; J: TRBJ2-3; V: TRBV30; D: NA; CDR3: CAWSVGDRGTDTQYF; DNA: TGTGCCTGGAGTGTGGGGGATCGGGGGACAGATACGCAGTATTTT
length: 12; size: NA; J: TRBJ2-1; V: TRBV5-1; D: NA; CDR3: CASSFDSYEQFF; DNA: TGCGCCAGCAGCTTCGACAGCTATGAGCAGTTCTTC
length: 14; size: NA; J: TRBJ2-1; V: TRBV2; D: TRBD2; CDR3: CAIQVAGGYPEQFF; DNA: TGTGCCATCCAGGTAGCGGGAGGATATCCTGAGCAGTTCTTC
length: 13; size: NA; J: TRBJ1-2; V: TRBV7-9; D: NA; CDR3: CASSPSRAYGYTF; DNA: TGTGCCAGCAGCCCTTCGAGGGCCTATGGCTACACCTTC
length: 13; size: NA; J: TRBJ2-5; V: TRBV7-9; D: NA; CDR3: CASSFGSQETQYF; DNA: TGTGCCAGCAGCTTCGGGAGTCAAGAGACCCAGTACTTC
length: 15; size: NA; J: TRBJ2-1; V: TRBV11-2; D: TRBD1; CDR3: CASSLGPTGANEQFF; DNA: TGTGCCAGCAGCTTAGGTCCGACAGGGGCGAATGAGCAGTTCTTC
length: 12; size: NA; J: TRBJ1-5; V: TRBV28; D: NA; CDR3: CATYGSGQPQHF; DNA: TGTGCCACCTACGGGAGCGGTCAGCCCCAGCATTTT
length: 13; size: NA; J: TRBJ2-7; V: TRBV29-1; D: TRBD2; CDR3: CSVHLGGWGEQYF; DNA: TGCAGCGTCCACCTCGGGGGGTGGGGCGAGCAGTACTTC
length: 13; size: NA; J: TRBJ1-2; V: TRBV5-1; D: NA; CDR3: CASSRTVNYGYTF; DNA: TGCGCCAGCAGCCGGACAGTTAACTATGGCTACACCTTC
length: 15; size: once; J: TRBJ1-1; V: TRBV27; D: NA; CDR3: CASSLALVANTEAFF; DNA: TGTGCCAGCAGTCTAGCCTTAGTAGCGAACACTGAAGCTTTCTTT
length: 13; size: NA; J: TRBJ2-5; V: TRBV5-1; D: NA; CDR3: CASSPTSQETQYF; DNA: TGCGCCAGCAGCCCGACTTCCCAAGAGACCCAGTACTTC
length: 14; size: NA; J: TRBJ1-1; V: TRBV28; D: NA; CDR3: CASLGGSRNTEAFF; DNA: TGTGCCAGCCTAGGGGGTAGCCGGAACACTGAAGCTTTCTTT
length: 17; size: few; J: TRBJ2-7; V: TRBV11-2; D: TRBD2; CDR3: CASSLLGSGRAGDEQYF; DNA: TGTGCCAGCAGCTTATTGGGTAGCGGGAGGGCCGGGGACGAGCAGTACTTC
length: 16; size: NA; J: TRBJ2-1; V: TRBV5-1; D: TRBD1; CDR3: CASSSDRVRAYNEQFF; DNA: TGCGCCAGCAGCTCGGACAGGGTACGAGCGTACAATGAGCAGTTCTTC
length: 14; size: NA; J: TRBJ2-7; V: TRBV10-2; D: NA; CDR3: CASSEYGSFSEQYF; DNA: TGCGCCAGCAGTGAGTATGGTAGCTTTTCCGAGCAGTACTTC
length: 15; size: NA; J: TRBJ1-1; V: TRBV28; D: TRBD1; CDR3: CASRLLQGARTEAFF; DNA: TGTGCCAGCAGGCTACTCCAGGGGGCCCGGACTGAAGCTTTCTTT